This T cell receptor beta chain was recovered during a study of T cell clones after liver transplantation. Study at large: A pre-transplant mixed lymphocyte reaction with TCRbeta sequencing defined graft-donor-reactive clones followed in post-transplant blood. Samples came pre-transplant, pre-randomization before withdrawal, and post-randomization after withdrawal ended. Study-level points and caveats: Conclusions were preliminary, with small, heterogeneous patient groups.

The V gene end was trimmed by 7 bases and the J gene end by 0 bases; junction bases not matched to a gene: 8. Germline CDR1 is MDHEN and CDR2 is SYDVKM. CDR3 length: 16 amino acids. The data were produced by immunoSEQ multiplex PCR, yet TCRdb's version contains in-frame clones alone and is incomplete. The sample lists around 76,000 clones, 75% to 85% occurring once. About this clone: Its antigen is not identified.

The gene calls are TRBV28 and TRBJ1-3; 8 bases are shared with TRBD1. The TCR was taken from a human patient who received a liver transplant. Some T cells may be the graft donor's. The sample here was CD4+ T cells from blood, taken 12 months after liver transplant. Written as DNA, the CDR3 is TGTGCCAGCAAGTCTTGGACAGGGCCCTCTGGAAACACCATATATTTT. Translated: CASKSWTGPSGNTIYF.